This T cell receptor beta chain was recorded in a study of blood T cell repertoires in COVID-19. Across the study: The United States, Italy and Spain were the sources of the acute and convalescent COVID-19 samples. Sources were T cells, B-cell-depleted T cells, or PBMCs; the material itself was cDNA or gDNA.

Original data processing: Amplifying reference gene primers gave estimates of nucleated cell counts. Using immunoSEQ multiplex PCR, the repertoire was profiled, and TCRdb retains in-frame clones only, with some absent. V and J calls and clone size come straight from that table; D and trimming were deduced from the DNA. This table has 100,000 or so clones, around 81% appearing once. The CDR3 covers 12 residues. The V and J ends lost 4 bases and 1 base respectively, with 6 bases between them. Per the germline V gene, CDR1 is SGHRS and CDR2 is YFSETQ. The TCR originated in a man older than 75 with acute or convalescent COVID-19. The gene calls are TRBV5-1 and TRBJ2-7; tentative D call: TRBD2 (6 bases). The sequencing input was peripheral blood. The CDR3 nucleotides read TGCGCCAGCAGCCGGGGGTCCTACGAGCAGTACTTC. Amino acid sequence: CASSRGSYEQYF.